A selection of T cell receptor beta chains follows, all from one sample in a study of early T cells in non-severe SARS-CoV-2 infection. TCRdb itself ran the 5' RACE reads through MiXCR, one entry per CDR3 protein. The table includes tens of thousands of distinct CDR3 sequences, 4.5% to 7.5% detected once. Sequenced sample: whole blood. Receptor source: an adult who was a healthcare worker with PCR-confirmed SARS-CoV-2 infection or an uninfected control (not recorded which). Each CDR3 is given with its conserved first and last residue. D genes are given only for firm matches. Clone size is stated in some rows and not others, as once, few, many or a class when expanded.

TRBD1	TRBV7-2	TRBJ1-3	many	CASSLWQGVLSGNTIYF	TGTGCCAGCAGTTTGTGGCAGGGGGTTCTCTCTGGAAACACCATATATTTT
TRBD2	TRBV23-1	TRBJ2-3	.	CASQNPSGSTDTQYF	TGCGCCAGCCAAAACCCTAGCGGGAGCACAGATACGCAGTATTTT
.	TRBV25-1	TRBJ2-5	many	CASSEYQQAQYF	TGTGCCAGCAGTGAATATCAACAGGCCCAGTACTTC
.	TRBV14	TRBJ2-1	many	CASSQLISSYNEQFF	TGTGCCAGCAGCCAACTGATCTCCTCCTACAATGAGCAGTTCTTC
.	TRBV19	TRBJ2-6	many	CASKSVGSGANVLTF	TGTGCCAGTAAATCCGTCGGATCTGGGGCCAACGTCCTGACTTTC
.	TRBV3-1	TRBJ2-1	few	CASTQLGMQRDEQFF	TGTGCCAGCACCCAGCTCGGGATGCAACGCGATGAGCAGTTCTTC
.	TRBV7-2	TRBJ2-1	.	CASSLAPTSPHEQFF	TGTGCCAGCAGCTTAGCGCCGACTAGTCCGCATGAGCAGTTCTTC
.	TRBV12-3/TRBV12-4	TRBJ2-5	many	CASSWEPEETQYF	TGTGCCAGCAGCTGGGAACCTGAAGAGACCCAGTACTTC
.	TRBV6-5	TRBJ2-5	many	CASSRLGPQETQYF	TGTGCCAGCAGCCGACTAGGCCCCCAAGAGACCCAGTACTTC
TRBD1	TRBV28	TRBJ2-2	many	CASSSGTGEAGELFF	TGTGCCAGCAGCTCCGGGACAGGGGAAGCCGGGGAGCTGTTTTTT
TRBD2	TRBV5-1	TRBJ2-1	many	CASSFGTSDNEQFF	TGCGCCAGCAGCTTCGGGACTAGCGATAATGAGCAGTTCTTC
.	TRBV7-9	TRBJ2-5	.	CASSLISRKETQYF	TGTGCCAGCAGCTTAATCTCCAGAAAAGAGACCCAGTACTTC
TRBD2	TRBV12-3/TRBV12-4	TRBJ2-3	many	CASSLGLPSTDTQYF	TGTGCCAGCAGTTTGGGACTACCTAGCACAGATACGCAGTATTTT
TRBD2	TRBV15	TRBJ2-7	many	CATSREGGGPYEQYF	TGTGCCACCAGCAGAGAGGGGGGAGGGCCCTACGAGCAGTACTTC
TRBD1	TRBV6-1	TRBJ2-1	many	CASSDGRGWSVYNEQFF	TGTGCCAGCAGTGACGGCAGGGGGTGGTCCGTCTACAATGAGCAGTTCTTC
TRBD1	TRBV5-1	TRBJ1-1	many	CASSSGQGDEAFF	TGCGCCAGCAGCTCGGGACAGGGGGATGAAGCTTTCTTT
.	TRBV27	TRBJ2-2	.	CASRGRPTGELFF	TGTGCCAGCAGAGGCAGGCCCACCGGGGAGCTGTTTTTT
TRBD2	TRBV7-9	TRBJ2-7	few	CASSTRNGLAVIYEQYF	TGTGCCAGCAGCACCAGAAACGGACTAGCGGTCATATACGAGCAGTACTTC
.	TRBV7-6	TRBJ2-5	many	CASSLRQETQYF	TGTGCCAGCAGCTTACGTCAGGAGACCCAGTACTTC
TRBD2	TRBV5-1	TRBJ2-7	many	CASSGLAGEYEQYF	TGCGCCAGCAGCGGACTAGCGGGGGAGTACGAGCAGTACTTC
.	TRBV14	TRBJ2-7	many	CASSQEKTEPPYEQYF	TGTGCCAGCAGCCAAGAGAAGACGGAACCTCCCTACGAGCAGTACTTC
.	TRBV4-1	TRBJ2-2	many	CASSQDSTAGELFF	TGCGCCAGCAGCCAAGATTCTACGGCCGGGGAGCTGTTTTTT
.	TRBV27	TRBJ2-7	many	CASSPRRGQGAVQYF	TGTGCCAGCAGTCCCAGAAGGGGACAAGGGGCAGTGCAGTACTTC
TRBD1	TRBV20-1	TRBJ1-1	many	CSATGTGRKNTEAFF	TGCAGTGCTACCGGGACAGGGCGAAAGAACACTGAAGCTTTCTTT
TRBD2	TRBV10-1	TRBJ2-3	medium-sized	CASSLTSGSTDTQYF	TGCGCCAGCAGTTTGACTAGCGGGAGCACAGATACGCAGTATTTT
.	TRBV7-6	TRBJ2-1	.	CASSPAPYNEQFF	TGTGCCAGCAGCCCAGCCCCCTACAATGAGCAGTTCTTC
TRBD1	TRBV28	TRBJ1-6	many	CASTTGQGAGSPLHF	TGTGCCAGCACTACAGGACAGGGTGCGGGTTCACCCCTCCACTTT
TRBD2	TRBV11-2	TRBJ2-3	many	CASSGLAGEDTQYF	TGTGCCAGCAGCGGACTAGCGGGAGAGGATACGCAGTATTTT
.	TRBV11-2	TRBJ1-2	many	CASSLEGAGGNYGCTF	TGTGCCAGCAGCTTAGAAGGCGCGGGGGGTAACTATGGCTGCACCTTC
.	TRBV29-1	TRBJ1-1	many	CSVEKWGSTEAFF	TGCAGCGTTGAAAAGTGGGGCAGCACTGAAGCTTTCTTT